This is a list of T cell receptor beta chains from one sample in a study of OX40 agonist ivuxolimab in advanced cancers. Some clones are missing from TCRdb's copy, which holds only in-frame ones; the method was immunoSEQ multiplex PCR. The table records 30,000 to 40,000 clones, approximately 80% of them present only once. Here the sequenced sample was CD4+ or CD8+ T cells sorted from blood, taken in a trial of the OX40 agonist ivuxolimab. Receptors originate from an adult with an advanced solid tumor such as melanoma, head and neck, liver or kidney cancer. Each CDR3 is given with its conserved first and last residue. The D gene is left open where the match is weak. Size is stated for part of the rows, as once, few or many counts, or as a class when the clone is expanded.

>TRBV2|NA|NA|TRBJ2-1
CASTGLVKDNEQFF
TGTGCCAGCACGGGGCTCGTAAAGGACAATGAGCAGTTCTTC
>TRBV6-5|NA|NA|TRBJ1-1
CASSYNRGTEAFF
TGTGCCAGCAGTTATAATCGGGGCACTGAAGCTTTCTTT
>TRBV5-4|NA|NA|TRBJ2-3
CASSLAADTQYF
TGTGCCAGCAGCTTGGCAGCAGATACGCAGTATTTT
>TRBV28|NA|TRBD1|TRBJ1-3
CASGTDKFSGNTIYF
TGTGCCAGCGGGACAGACAAATTCTCTGGAAACACCATATATTTT
>TRBV13|NA|TRBD2|TRBJ2-5
CASSLLGLAGKETQYF
TGTGCCAGCAGCTTACTGGGACTAGCGGGGAAAGAGACCCAGTACTTC
>TRBV4-2|few|NA|TRBJ1-3
CASSPHRTERNTIYF
TGTGCCAGCAGCCCTCACAGGACAGAGCGGAACACCATATATTTT
>TRBV6-9|NA|NA|TRBJ1-5
CASSYRNREESQPQHF
TGTGCCAGCAGTTATAGGAACAGGGAAGAAAGTCAGCCCCAGCATTTT
>TRBV6-6|NA|TRBD2|TRBJ2-2
CASSPTSVTYTGELFF
TGTGCCAGCAGCCCTACTAGCGTTACCTACACCGGGGAGCTGTTTTTT
>TRBV5-1|NA|NA|TRBJ1-2
CASRSDSLWYGYTF
TGCGCCAGCAGGTCGGACAGCTTGTGGTATGGCTACACCTTC
>TRBV11-2|once|TRBD1|TRBJ1-1
CASSIGTGNAAFF
TGTGCCAGCAGCATCGGGACAGGGAATGCGGCTTTCTTT
>TRBV11-2|NA|TRBD1|TRBJ2-1
CASSEGTGIFHEQFF
TGTGCCAGCAGCGAGGGGACAGGGATTTTCCATGAGCAGTTCTTC
>TRBV29-1|NA|TRBD1|TRBJ1-2
CSVDRGEDGYTF
TGCAGCGTTGACAGGGGGGAAGATGGCTACACCTTC
>TRBV7-9|NA|NA|TRBJ2-5
CASSGSVDQYF
TGTGCCAGCAGCGGCAGCGTGGACCAGTACTTC
>TRBV7-9|NA|TRBD1|TRBJ2-3
CASSFDRDPDTQYF
TGTGCCAGCAGCTTCGACAGGGACCCAGATACGCAGTATTTT
>TRBV12-5|NA|NA|TRBJ1-1
CASGERGVNAEAFF
TGTGCTAGTGGCGAAAGAGGGGTGAACGCTGAAGCTTTCTTT
>TRBV27|once|NA|TRBJ1-2
CASSLSNRAFGYTF
TGTGCCAGCAGTTTGAGTAACAGGGCTTTTGGCTACACCTTC
>TRBV4-2|NA|TRBD1|TRBJ1-1
CASSLDRASGTEAFF
TGTGCCAGCAGCCTGGACAGGGCCTCGGGCACTGAAGCTTTCTTT
>TRBV11-2|NA|NA|TRBJ2-7
CASSLRADEQYF
TGTGCCAGCAGCCTTCGAGCCGACGAGCAGTACTTC
>TRBV11-2|NA|NA|TRBJ2-1
CASSLGDNEQFF
TGTGCCAGCAGCTTGGGCGACAATGAGCAGTTCTTC
>TRBV7-9|NA|NA|TRBJ1-3
CASSWGLFVRWDTIYF
TGTGCCAGCAGCTGGGGACTATTCGTCCGGTGGGACACCATATATTTT
>TRBV7-6|NA|TRBD2|TRBJ2-3
CASSQNRLLAGSTDTQYF
TGTGCCAGCAGCCAAAACCGGTTACTAGCGGGTTCGACAGATACGCAGTATTTT
>TRBV7-2|NA|TRBD2|TRBJ2-7
CASSHGLAPYEQYF
TGTGCCAGCAGCCATGGACTAGCCCCCTACGAGCAGTACTTC
>TRBV27|NA|NA|TRBJ2-2
CASSLSSGGDTGELFF
TGTGCCAGCAGTTTGTCTTCAGGGGGGGACACCGGGGAGCTGTTTTTT
>TRBV6-5|NA|NA|TRBJ1-2
CASASGGYGYTF
TGTGCCAGCGCGAGTGGGGGCTATGGCTACACCTTC
>TRBV27|NA|TRBD2|TRBJ2-7
CASSPRLATFSYEQYF
TGTGCCAGCAGTCCTAGACTAGCGACCTTCTCCTACGAGCAGTACTTC
>TRBV2|NA|TRBD2|TRBJ2-7
CASRLAATYEQYF
TGTGCCAGCAGACTAGCGGCCACCTACGAGCAGTACTTC
>TRBV6-4|NA|NA|TRBJ2-7
CASSDFWGIGEQYF
TGTGCCAGCAGTGACTTCTGGGGTATAGGCGAGCAGTACTTC
>TRBV25-1|medium-sized|NA|TRBJ1-2
CASSVLANYGYTF
TGTGCCAGCAGTGTCCTAGCTAACTATGGCTACACCTTC
>TRBV28|NA|NA|TRBJ2-1
CASGRPSQRNEQFF
TGTGCCAGCGGGCGGCCCTCCCAACGAAATGAGCAGTTCTTC
>TRBV7-9|NA|TRBD2|TRBJ2-3
CASSLRGAGGTDTQYF
TGTGCCAGCAGCTTAAGAGGGGCGGGGGGCACAGATACGCAGTATTTT
>TRBV4-3|NA|NA|TRBJ2-7
CASSQEEGYEQYF
TGCGCCAGCAGCCAAGAAGAGGGGTACGAGCAGTACTTC
>TRBV28|NA|NA|TRBJ1-1
CASSLWQGTHGAEAFF
TGTGCCAGCAGTTTATGGCAGGGGACCCACGGGGCTGAAGCTTTCTTT
>TRBV7-9|once|TRBD2|TRBJ2-3
CATRGLAGVVDTQYF
TGTGCCACCCGGGGGCTAGCGGGAGTGGTAGATACGCAGTATTTT
>TRBV27|NA|NA|TRBJ2-6
CASSPLEFGANVLTF
TGTGCCAGCAGTCCCCTTGAGTTTGGGGCCAACGTCCTGACTTTC
>TRBV11-2|once|NA|TRBJ2-1
CASSLTRGVEFF
TGTGCCAGCAGCTTAACCCGCGGGGTCGAGTTCTTC
>TRBV7-6|few|TRBD2|TRBJ2-2
CASSSHGLAGGLGTGELFF
TGTGCCAGCAGCTCACACGGACTAGCGGGGGGATTAGGCACCGGGGAGCTGTTTTTT
>TRBV28|once|TRBD1|TRBJ2-2
CASTTGFAGELFF
TGTGCCAGCACGACAGGGTTTGCCGGGGAGCTGTTTTTT
>TRBV4-3|NA|NA|TRBJ2-1
CASSQGGGLGNEQFF
TGCGCCAGCAGCCAAGGGGGGGGCCTAGGCAATGAGCAGTTCTTC
>TRBV27|NA|NA|TRBJ1-1
CASSSVLGSEAFF
TGTGCCAGCAGTTCGGTACTGGGGAGTGAAGCTTTCTTT
>TRBV7-6|NA|NA|TRBJ2-7
CASSEDYHEQYF
TGTGCCAGCAGCGAGGACTACCACGAGCAGTACTTC
>TRBV6-1|NA|TRBD1|TRBJ1-2
CASSEAGGSYYGYTF
TGTGCCAGCAGTGAAGCAGGGGGCAGCTACTATGGCTACACCTTC
>TRBV5-6|once|TRBD1|TRBJ2-1
CASSFGDRLNNEQFF
TGTGCCAGCAGCTTTGGGGACAGGTTGAACAATGAGCAGTTCTTC
>TRBV29-1|NA|TRBD1|TRBJ1-1
CSVWSPGQGGMYAFF
TGCAGCGTTTGGTCCCCGGGACAGGGGGGAATGTACGCTTTCTTT
>TRBV29-1|medium-sized|TRBD1|TRBJ1-1
CSVRTGDTEAFF
TGCAGCGTGAGGACAGGGGACACTGAAGCTTTCTTT
>TRBV5-4|NA|TRBD2|TRBJ2-1
CASSLGGLVYNEQFF
TGTGCCAGCAGCTTGGGGGGACTAGTCTACAATGAGCAGTTCTTC
>TRBV6-1|NA|TRBD1|TRBJ1-2
CASTLGQGVNYGYTF
TGTGCCAGCACCCTGGGACAGGGGGTTAACTATGGCTACACCTTC
>TRBV5-6|once|NA|TRBJ2-1
CASSLLFPNEQFF
TGTGCCAGCAGCTTGCTGTTCCCAAATGAGCAGTTCTTC
>TRBV29-1|NA|NA|TRBJ2-2
CSVPAGNRAGELFF
TGCAGCGTTCCGGCAGGGAATCGTGCCGGGGAGCTGTTTTTT
>TRBV11-3|medium-sized|NA|TRBJ2-2
CASSTRGGQNTGELFF
TGTGCCAGCAGTACGAGGGGCGGGCAGAACACCGGGGAGCTGTTTTTT
>TRBV9|NA|NA|TRBJ2-7
CASGTLDEQYF
TGTGCCAGCGGGACATTGGACGAGCAGTACTTC